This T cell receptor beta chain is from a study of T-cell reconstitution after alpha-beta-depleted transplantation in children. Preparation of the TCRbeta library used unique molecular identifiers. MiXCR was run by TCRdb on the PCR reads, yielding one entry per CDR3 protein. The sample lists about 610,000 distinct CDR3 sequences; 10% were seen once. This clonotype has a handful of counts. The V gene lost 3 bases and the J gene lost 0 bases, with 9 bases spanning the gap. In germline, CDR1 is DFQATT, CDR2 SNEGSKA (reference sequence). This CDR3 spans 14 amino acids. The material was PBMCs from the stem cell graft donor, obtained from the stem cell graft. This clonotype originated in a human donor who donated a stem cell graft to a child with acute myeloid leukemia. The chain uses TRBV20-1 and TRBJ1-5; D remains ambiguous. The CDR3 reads CSARADASNQPQHF. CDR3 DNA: TGCAGTGCTAGGGCTGACGCTAGCAATCAGCCCCAGCATTTT.